The rows below give T cell receptor beta chains drawn from one sample of a study of Graves' ophthalmopathy and Graves' hyperthyroidism. TCRdb re-called the multiplex PCR reads through MiXCR, storing one row per CDR3 protein. The sample contains almost 750,000 distinct CDR3 sequences, about 44% of which appear only once. The sample comprised peripheral blood. Every receptor here comes from an adult man with Graves' ophthalmopathy. Each CDR3 is given with its conserved first and last residue. D genes are given only for firm matches. For some rows the clone size is stated as once, few or many, or as a class when expanded; others skip it.

J gene: TRBJ1-2; D gene: NA; clone size: NA; V gene: TRBV15; CDR3 protein: CATSGSIGGNGYTF; CDR3 DNA: TGTGCCACCAGCGGGTCGATTGGCGGTAATGGCTACACCTTC
J gene: TRBJ1-2; D gene: NA; clone size: NA; V gene: TRBV12-3/TRBV12-4; CDR3 protein: CATAIQDYGYTF; CDR3 DNA: TGTGCTACAGCCATACAAGACTATGGCTACACCTTC
J gene: TRBJ2-5; D gene: TRBD2; clone size: NA; V gene: TRBV6-2/TRBV6-3; CDR3 protein: CASSRLAGVMETQYF; CDR3 DNA: TGTGCCAGCAGCCGACTAGCGGGAGTAATGGAGACCCAGTACTTC
J gene: TRBJ2-7; D gene: NA; clone size: NA; V gene: TRBV6-2/TRBV6-3; CDR3 protein: CAPATTGTYEQYF; CDR3 DNA: TGTGCCCCGGCCACGACAGGAACCTACGAGCAGTACTTC
J gene: TRBJ1-6; D gene: NA; clone size: NA; V gene: TRBV30; CDR3 protein: CAWSRSGTRNSPLHF; CDR3 DNA: TGTGCCTGGAGCAGATCCGGGACAAGAAATTCACCCCTCCACTTT
J gene: TRBJ1-4; D gene: NA; clone size: many; V gene: TRBV12-3/TRBV12-4; CDR3 protein: CASSPGEEKLFF; CDR3 DNA: TGTGCCAGCAGTCCCGGGGAGGAAAAACTGTTTTTT
J gene: TRBJ2-2; D gene: TRBD2; clone size: NA; V gene: TRBV29-1; CDR3 protein: CSVGTSRNTGELFF; CDR3 DNA: TGCAGCGTTGGGACTAGCAGGAACACCGGGGAGCTGTTTTTT
J gene: TRBJ2-7; D gene: TRBD1; clone size: NA; V gene: TRBV9; CDR3 protein: CASSGRTGANTGEQYF; CDR3 DNA: TGTGCCAGCAGCGGACGGACAGGGGCGAACACCGGGGAGCAGTACTTC
J gene: TRBJ1-1; D gene: NA; clone size: NA; V gene: TRBV10-3; CDR3 protein: CASSYATNTEAFF; CDR3 DNA: TGTGCCAGCAGTTACGCAACGAACACTGAAGCTTTCTTT
J gene: TRBJ1-5; D gene: TRBD1; clone size: NA; V gene: TRBV2; CDR3 protein: CASSEWGQGFHF; CDR3 DNA: TGTGCCAGCAGTGAATGGGGACAGGGCTTCCATTTT
J gene: TRBJ2-7; D gene: TRBD1; clone size: NA; V gene: TRBV7-9; CDR3 protein: CASSTRTGADEQYF; CDR3 DNA: TGCGCCAGCAGCACCCGGACAGGGGCGGACGAGCAGTACTTC
J gene: TRBJ1-5; D gene: NA; clone size: NA; V gene: TRBV6-1; CDR3 protein: CASSYGWLSLQHF; CDR3 DNA: TGTGCCAGCAGTTACGGTTGGTTATCCCTCCAGCATTTT
J gene: TRBJ1-2; D gene: NA; clone size: many; V gene: TRBV7-3; CDR3 protein: CASSLTAGRRVAYGYTF; CDR3 DNA: TGTGCCAGCAGCTTAACCGCTGGGCGAAGGGTTGCCTATGGCTACACCTTC
J gene: TRBJ2-4; D gene: TRBD2; clone size: NA; V gene: TRBV7-9; CDR3 protein: CASSLSGSWDIQYF; CDR3 DNA: TGTGCCAGCAGCCTTAGCGGGAGTTGGGACATTCAGTACTTC
J gene: TRBJ2-6; D gene: NA; clone size: NA; V gene: TRBV10-2; CDR3 protein: CASGSPSGANVLTF; CDR3 DNA: TGTGCCAGCGGAAGTCCCTCTGGGGCCAACGTCCTGACTTTC
J gene: TRBJ1-6; D gene: TRBD1; clone size: NA; V gene: TRBV7-9; CDR3 protein: CASSLTGGESPLHF; CDR3 DNA: TGTGCCAGCAGCTTGACAGGGGGGGAGTCACCCCTCCACTTT
J gene: TRBJ1-6; D gene: TRBD1; clone size: many; V gene: TRBV12-3/TRBV12-4; CDR3 protein: CASSLYRGDSPLHF; CDR3 DNA: TGTGCCAGCAGTTTATACAGGGGTGATTCACCCCTCCACTTT
J gene: TRBJ2-7; D gene: NA; clone size: NA; V gene: TRBV29-1; CDR3 protein: CSPRTSAYEQYF; CDR3 DNA: TGCAGCCCGAGGACATCGGCCTACGAGCAGTACTTC
J gene: TRBJ1-3; D gene: NA; clone size: NA; V gene: TRBV20-1; CDR3 protein: CSARAGDGNTIYF; CDR3 DNA: TGCAGTGCTAGAGCAGGGGACGGAAACACCATATATTTT
J gene: TRBJ2-5; D gene: NA; clone size: NA; V gene: TRBV2; CDR3 protein: CASSMGGTQYF; CDR3 DNA: TGTGCCAGCAGTATGGGAGGGACCCAGTACTTC
J gene: TRBJ2-2; D gene: TRBD1; clone size: NA; V gene: TRBV7-2; CDR3 protein: CASSSTGASGELFF; CDR3 DNA: TGTGCCAGCAGCTCCACAGGGGCGTCCGGGGAGCTGTTTTTT
J gene: TRBJ1-1; D gene: NA; clone size: many; V gene: TRBV29-1; CDR3 protein: CSVGGGGGTEAFF; CDR3 DNA: TGCAGCGTCGGGGGAGGGGGGGGCACTGAAGCTTTCTTT
J gene: TRBJ2-5; D gene: NA; clone size: many; V gene: TRBV15; CDR3 protein: CATSTNNERETQYF; CDR3 DNA: TGTGCCACCAGTACTAACAACGAACGAGAGACCCAGTACTTC
J gene: TRBJ2-5; D gene: TRBD2; clone size: few; V gene: TRBV4-1; CDR3 protein: CASSQAVLAGEETQYF; CDR3 DNA: TGCGCCAGCAGCCAAGCTGTCCTAGCGGGGGAAGAGACCCAGTACTTC
J gene: TRBJ2-5; D gene: NA; clone size: many; V gene: TRBV15; CDR3 protein: CATSRDTSGVQETQYF; CDR3 DNA: TGTGCCACCAGCAGAGACACGTCGGGGGTGCAAGAGACCCAGTACTTC
J gene: TRBJ1-2; D gene: NA; clone size: NA; V gene: TRBV25-1; CDR3 protein: CASIGGAINYGYTF; CDR3 DNA: TGTGCCAGCATTGGTGGGGCGATTAACTATGGCTACACCTTC
J gene: TRBJ2-5; D gene: TRBD2; clone size: few; V gene: TRBV7-9; CDR3 protein: CASSSRGTSGKETQYF; CDR3 DNA: TGTGCCAGCAGCTCCCGTGGGACTAGCGGGAAAGAGACCCAGTACTTC
J gene: TRBJ2-5; D gene: NA; clone size: few; V gene: TRBV7-9; CDR3 protein: CASSPPSPGTQYF; CDR3 DNA: TGTGCCAGCAGCCCCCCTTCCCCCGGAACCCAGTACTTC
J gene: TRBJ1-2; D gene: NA; clone size: few; V gene: TRBV20-1; CDR3 protein: CSASIGGGIMGYTF; CDR3 DNA: TGCAGTGCTAGTATCGGGGGGGGGATCATGGGCTACACCTTC
J gene: TRBJ1-2; D gene: NA; clone size: many; V gene: TRBV7-9; CDR3 protein: CASSDCLF; CDR3 DNA: TGTGCCAGCAGCGATTGTCTCTTC
J gene: TRBJ1-4; D gene: NA; clone size: NA; V gene: TRBV2; CDR3 protein: CASSQLQGNTDEKLFF; CDR3 DNA: TGTGCCAGCAGCCAATTACAGGGTAACACTGATGAAAAACTGTTTTTT
J gene: TRBJ1-1; D gene: TRBD1; clone size: NA; V gene: TRBV10-3; CDR3 protein: CASSSGQGGTEAFF; CDR3 DNA: TGTGCCAGCAGTTCCGGACAGGGGGGCACTGAAGCTTTCTTT
J gene: TRBJ1-5; D gene: NA; clone size: NA; V gene: TRBV20-1; CDR3 protein: CSASRPNQPQHF; CDR3 DNA: TGCAGTGCTAGTCGCCCCAATCAGCCCCAGCATTTT
J gene: TRBJ1-3; D gene: NA; clone size: few; V gene: TRBV6-6; CDR3 protein: CASSSGFNTIYF; CDR3 DNA: TGTGCCAGCAGTTCAGGGTTTAACACCATATATTTT
J gene: TRBJ2-5; D gene: TRBD2; clone size: NA; V gene: TRBV12-3/TRBV12-4; CDR3 protein: CASSFGLAGGYQETQYF; CDR3 DNA: TGTGCCAGCAGTTTCGGACTAGCGGGGGGGTACCAAGAGACCCAGTACTTC
J gene: TRBJ2-5; D gene: TRBD2; clone size: many; V gene: TRBV29-1; CDR3 protein: CSSGGQETQYF; CDR3 DNA: TGCAGTAGCGGGGGGCAAGAGACCCAGTACTTC
J gene: TRBJ1-3; D gene: NA; clone size: NA; V gene: TRBV7-9; CDR3 protein: CASSLPQGSGNTVYF; CDR3 DNA: TGTGCCAGCAGCTTACCTCAGGGATCTGGAAACACCGTATATTTT
J gene: TRBJ1-2; D gene: NA; clone size: few; V gene: TRBV5-1; CDR3 protein: CASSLESRQDYGYTF; CDR3 DNA: TGCGCCAGCAGCTTGGAGAGCAGGCAAGACTATGGCTACACCTTC
J gene: TRBJ1-6; D gene: NA; clone size: few; V gene: TRBV6-5; CDR3 protein: CASSYSTNSPLHF; CDR3 DNA: TGTGCCAGCAGTTACTCGACCAATTCACCCCTCCACTTT
J gene: TRBJ2-2; D gene: NA; clone size: NA; V gene: TRBV11-2; CDR3 protein: CASSLEAVPGELFF; CDR3 DNA: TGTGCCAGCAGCTTAGAGGCGGTCCCCGGGGAGCTGTTTTTT
J gene: TRBJ1-6; D gene: NA; clone size: many; V gene: TRBV20-1; CDR3 protein: CSATRGRDSPLHF; CDR3 DNA: TGCAGTGCCACTCGTGGGAGGGACTCACCCCTCCACTTT
J gene: TRBJ2-3; D gene: NA; clone size: few; V gene: TRBV10-3; CDR3 protein: CAISVGGATDTQYF; CDR3 DNA: TGTGCCATCAGTGTAGGAGGGGCGACAGATACGCAGTATTTT
J gene: TRBJ1-2; D gene: NA; clone size: many; V gene: TRBV10-3; CDR3 protein: CAIGRSADYGYTF; CDR3 DNA: TGTGCCATCGGTCGGTCAGCGGACTATGGCTACACCTTC
J gene: TRBJ1-1; D gene: NA; clone size: NA; V gene: TRBV12-3/TRBV12-4; CDR3 protein: CASSLRGMGGTEAFF; CDR3 DNA: TGTGCCAGCAGCTTAAGGGGGATGGGGGGCACTGAAGCTTTCTTT
J gene: TRBJ2-5; D gene: TRBD1; clone size: NA; V gene: TRBV7-9; CDR3 protein: CASSWTGTGVRETQYF; CDR3 DNA: TGTGCCAGCAGCTGGACCGGGACAGGGGTCAGGGAGACCCAGTACTTC
J gene: TRBJ2-5; D gene: NA; clone size: NA; V gene: TRBV24-1; CDR3 protein: CATSDVTGTTGTQYF; CDR3 DNA: TGTGCCACCAGTGATGTTACCGGGACCACCGGGACCCAGTACTTC
J gene: TRBJ2-7; D gene: NA; clone size: NA; V gene: TRBV5-6; CDR3 protein: CASSLNRLFNYEQYF; CDR3 DNA: TGTGCCAGCAGCTTAAACAGGCTCTTCAACTACGAGCAGTACTTC
J gene: TRBJ2-5; D gene: TRBD2; clone size: NA; V gene: TRBV20-1; CDR3 protein: CSARGLAGGVQETQYF; CDR3 DNA: TGCAGTGCTAGGGGACTAGCGGGAGGGGTTCAAGAGACCCAGTACTTC
J gene: TRBJ2-3; D gene: NA; clone size: few; V gene: TRBV7-9; CDR3 protein: CASTRPPHTDTQYF; CDR3 DNA: TGTGCCAGCACCAGACCCCCGCACACAGATACGCAGTATTTT
J gene: TRBJ1-2; D gene: TRBD1; clone size: NA; V gene: TRBV29-1; CDR3 protein: CSVDEQGGVGGYTF; CDR3 DNA: TGCAGCGTTGATGAGCAGGGGGGTGTCGGAGGCTACACCTTC
J gene: TRBJ2-2; D gene: NA; clone size: NA; V gene: TRBV20-1; CDR3 protein: CSARDRSGGLVGELFF; CDR3 DNA: TGCAGTGCTAGAGATAGGTCGGGGGGCCTGGTCGGGGAGCTGTTTTTT
J gene: TRBJ2-2; D gene: TRBD2; clone size: few; V gene: TRBV20-1; CDR3 protein: CSARDTSGNTGELFF; CDR3 DNA: TGCAGTGCTAGAGACACTAGCGGCAACACCGGGGAGCTGTTTTTT
J gene: TRBJ2-2; D gene: TRBD1; clone size: many; V gene: TRBV7-3; CDR3 protein: CASSRTGNTGELFF; CDR3 DNA: TGTGCCAGCAGCCGGACAGGGAACACCGGGGAGCTGTTTTTT
J gene: TRBJ1-4; D gene: NA; clone size: NA; V gene: TRBV7-9; CDR3 protein: CASSLVADISEKLFF; CDR3 DNA: TGTGCCAGCAGCTTAGTGGCCGACATTAGCGAAAAACTGTTTTTT
J gene: TRBJ1-2; D gene: NA; clone size: NA; V gene: TRBV7-9; CDR3 protein: CASSLGTPALYGYTF; CDR3 DNA: TGCGCCAGCAGCTTAGGGACTCCTGCGCTCTATGGCTACACCTTC
J gene: TRBJ2-7; D gene: NA; clone size: many; V gene: TRBV7-2; CDR3 protein: CASSSGGLIYEQYF; CDR3 DNA: TGTGCCAGCAGCTCGGGCGGACTGATCTACGAGCAGTACTTC
J gene: TRBJ1-5; D gene: NA; clone size: few; V gene: TRBV6-6; CDR3 protein: CASSPTDHSNQPQHF; CDR3 DNA: TGTGCCAGCAGCCCGACCGATCATAGCAATCAGCCCCAGCATTTT
J gene: TRBJ1-3; D gene: TRBD1; clone size: many; V gene: TRBV15; CDR3 protein: CATSRGGGGLRNTIYF; CDR3 DNA: TGTGCCACCAGCAGAGGAGGAGGGGGCTTAAGAAACACCATATATTTT
J gene: TRBJ1-5; D gene: NA; clone size: many; V gene: TRBV7-2; CDR3 protein: CASSRTDQPQHF; CDR3 DNA: TGCGCCAGCAGCCGGACGGATCAGCCCCAGCATTTT